Shown below are 19 T cell receptor beta chains from a single sample sequenced in a study of T cell changes during pregnancy in multiple sclerosis. Produced via immunoSEQ multiplex PCR; TCRdb's table is partial and in-frame only. The sample holds approximately 40,000 clones, 92% seen once. Sample: CD4+ T cells from peripheral blood mononuclear cells, taken in the third trimester of pregnancy. These receptors came from a female donor with multiple sclerosis, enrolled in a pregnancy study.

The genes are TRBV5-1 and TRBJ1-2; 8 nucleotides line up with TRBD1. Germline values: CDR1 SGHRS, CDR2 YFSETQ. V shed 0 bases and J 7 bases; nucleotides not matched to a gene: 8. This CDR3 region has 15 residues. The CDR3 region has the DNA TGCGCCAGCAGCTTGGTGGAGGACAGGGCGTCTGGCTACACCTTC. Protein sequence: CASSLVEDRASGYTF.

This clone was recorded a few times. This chain links TRBV2 with TRBJ2-7; maybe TRBD2 (6 bases). V lost 7 bases and J 0 bases, leaving 13 bases between the germline ends. This CDR3 has 14 residues. CDR1 and CDR2 (germline): SNHLY, FYNNEI. CDR3 DNA: TGTGCCAGCACCGGGACTGTGGGCTCCTACGAGCAGTACTTC. This encodes CASTGTVGSYEQYF.

The chain couples TRBV18 to TRBJ2-2, with TRBD1 as a possible D gene (6 bases). This CDR3 region has 15 residues. Germline CDR1 KGHSH, CDR2 LQKENI. V shed 2 bases and J shed 5 bases, with 12 bases lying between them. CDR3 region: CASSPNSQGTGELFF. The DNA for the CDR3 is TGTGCCAGCTCACCAAATAGCCAGGGGACCGGGGAGCTGTTTTTT.

This rearrangement joins TRBV5-1 to TRBJ1-4; D remains unclear. The CDR3 contains 14 residues. V was pared by 0 bases and J by 4 bases, with 7 bases between. Germline V gives CDR1 SGHRS, CDR2 YFSETQ. The CDR3 DNA reads as TGCGCCAGCAGCTTGGCGCGGGTTAATGAAAAACTGTTTTTT. This encodes CASSLARVNEKLFF.

The table lists this clone with a count of one. The chain links TRBV7-2 to TRBJ1-5; 8 positions agree with TRBD1. This CDR3 region has 14 residues. The J segment lost 9 bases and the V segment lost 5 bases, leaving 9 bases of the junction unmatched. CDR1 is SGHTA and CDR2 is FQGNSA in the germline V gene. CDR3 sequence: CASSSHRGAMPQHF. The CDR3 DNA is TGTGCCAGCAGCAGCCACAGGGGGGCGATGCCCCAGCATTTT.

The chain uses TRBV27 and TRBJ1-1; the D is unclear. The ends were cut back, 5 bases at V and 0 bases at J, with 16 bases in the middle. CDR1 is MNHEY, CDR2 SMNVEV, per germline (reference sequence). This CDR3 spans 16 amino acids. CDR3 sequence (DNA): TGTGCCAGCAGTGCCGGGAAGGGCTATTTGAACACTGAAGCTTTCTTT. Protein product: CASSAGKGYLNTEAFF.

This chain links TRBV6-4 with TRBJ1-2; 10 bases align to TRBD1. From germline, CDR1 is MRHNA and CDR2 SNTAGT. This CDR3 has 14 residues. V trimming: 6 bases; J trimming: 6 bases; junction bases outside the gene matches: 7. The CDR3 bases are TGTGCCAGCAGCGCAACCGGGACAGGGGATGGCTACACCTTC. This codes for CASSATGTGDGYTF.

The chain has TRBV5-4 and TRBJ2-1; 7 positions agree with TRBD1. Germline loops: CDR1 SGHNT, CDR2 YYREEE (reference sequence). V shed 1 base and J 4 bases; nucleotides not matched to a gene: 5. This CDR3 region has 15 residues. DNA of the CDR3: TGTGCCAGCAGCTTGAACAGGGGCCAATACAATGAGCAGTTCTTC. Its translation is CASSLNRGQYNEQFF.

The chain employs TRBV9 and TRBJ2-3; 9 nucleotides match TRBD2. The length of the CDR3 is 16 residues. With 3 bases clipped from V and 4 bases from J, the junction kept 9 bases outside the gene matches. The germline V gene encodes CDR1 SGDLS and CDR2 YYNGEE. The CDR3 nucleotides read TGTGCCAGCAGCGAGGGGGTAGCGGGAGCGTCAGATACGCAGTATTTT. Amino acid sequence: CASSEGVAGASDTQYF.

The J gene is TRBJ2-1, the V gene TRBV9, with TRBD1 identical over 8 bases. Unmatched junction bases numbered 13, after V lost 3 bases and J lost 8 bases. Per the germline V gene, CDR1 is SGDLS and CDR2 is YYNGEE. The CDR3 has 16 residues. DNA for the CDR3: TGTGCCAGCAGCGAGAGAGACAGGGGTCATCCGGATGAGCAGTTCTTC. Amino acids: CASSERDRGHPDEQFF.

CDR3 residues: CASSAQTGGKLFF. The CDR3 DNA is TGTGCCAGCAGTGCCCAGACAGGGGGAAAACTGTTTTTT. This chain links TRBV27 with TRBJ1-4, with 9 bases identical to TRBD1. The CDR3 covers 13 residues. V gave up 5 bases and J gave up 10 bases; unmatched junction bases: 5. CDR1 and CDR2 from the germline V gene are MNHEY and SMNVEV (reference sequence).

The chain couples TRBV6-6 to TRBJ2-2; 10 bases are a match to TRBD2. V lost 6 bases to trimming and J lost 4 bases; unmatched junction nucleotides: 8. This CDR3 region has 16 residues. The germline V gene encodes CDR1 MNHNY and CDR2 SVGAGI (reference sequence). The CDR3 nucleotides read TGTGCCAGCAGCAGCTCTAGGACTAGCGGCACCGGGGAGCTGTTTTTT. Its protein is CASSSSRTSGTGELFF.

The chain links TRBV2 to TRBJ2-2; possible D gene TRBD1, 6 bases. Germline V gene data show CDR1 as SNHLY and CDR2 as FYNNEI. V lost 6 bases to trimming and J lost 4 bases, with 12 bases between them. The CDR3 runs 14 residues. The CDR3 spells CASRTGTSTGELFF. The CDR3, as DNA: TGTGCCAGCAGGACAGGAACCTCCACCGGGGAGCTGTTTTTT.

This clone was observed a single time. The V gene is TRBV10-3, the J gene TRBJ2-1; 7 bases are shared with TRBD2. The germline CDR1 and CDR2 sequences are ENHRY and SYGVKD. This CDR3 is 13 amino acids long. Trimming took 5 bases from V and 8 from J; bases not matched to a gene: 6. The CDR3 region has the DNA TGTGCCATCAGTCAACTAGCGTCGGATGAGCAGTTCTTC. Translation gives CAISQLASDEQFF.

The V call is TRBV27, the J call TRBJ2-5; 11 nucleotides match TRBD1. V trimming: 6 bases; J trimming: 7 bases; junction bases outside the gene matches: 7. CDR3 size: 14 residues. Germline V gives CDR1 MNHEY, CDR2 SMNVEV (reference sequence). In DNA, the CDR3 is TGTGCCAGCAGGGGACAGGGGGTATCGGGGACCCAGTACTTC. The encoded protein is CASRGQGVSGTQYF.

CDR3 sequence: CASSTTDSGNTIYF. The CDR3 DNA is TGTGCCAGCAGTACCACAGACTCTGGAAACACCATATATTTT. The chain is built from TRBV2 and TRBJ1-3; D is undetermined. This CDR3 has 14 residues. V gave up 5 bases and J gave up 0 bases, with 8 bases separating them. Germline lookup yields CDR1 SNHLY and CDR2 FYNNEI. Variable domain in full (rest from reference TRBV2 and TRBJ1-3): EPEVTQTPSHQVTQMGQEVILRCVPISNHLYFYWYRQILGQKVEFLVSFYNNEISEKSEIFDDQFSVERPDGSNFTLKIRSTKLEDSAMYFCASSTTDSGNTIYFGEGSWLTVV.

CDR3 region: CASSQEPTGQGHEKLFF. The CDR3 nucleotides read TGTGCCAGCAGCCAAGAGCCGACGGGACAGGGACATGAAAAACTGTTTTTT. The rearrangement links TRBV14 to TRBJ1-4, with 9 bases matching TRBD1. CDR1 and CDR2 (germline): SGHDN, FVKESK. J was trimmed by 6 bases and V by 0 bases; bases with no gene match: 8. CDR3 length equals 17 residues. The full variable domain, with the rest looked up from reference TRBV14 and TRBJ1-4, is EAGVTQFPSHSVIEKGQTVTLRCDPISGHDNLYWYRRVMGKEIKFLLHFVKESKQDESGMPNNRFLAERTGGTYSTLKVQPAELEDSGVYFCASSQEPTGQGHEKLFFGSGTQLSVL.

J is TRBJ2-1 and V is TRBV4-1, with TRBD1 identical over 7 bases. The V gene's germline CDR1 is MGHRA and CDR2 YSYEKL. With V trimmed by 0 bases and J by 6 bases, 5 bases remained unmatched. The CDR3 loop spans 15 amino acids. The DNA of the CDR3 is TGCGCCAGCAGCCAAGATGAGACAGGGATCAATGAGCAGTTCTTC. It translates to CASSQDETGINEQFF.

The CDR3 DNA reads TGTGCCAGCAGTCGGACTCATCAAGAGGGAAAACTGTTTTTT. This encodes CASSRTHQEGKLFF. This chain uses TRBV6-1 with TRBJ1-4; no definite D call. CDR3 size: 14 residues. V lost 5 bases to trimming and J lost 10 bases, with 17 bases between them. Germline CDR1 is MNHNS and CDR2 is SASEGT.